This TCR beta chain was profiled in a study of spatial heterogeneity in lung cancer. MiXCR, run by TCRdb on the 5' RACE reads, gives a single entry per CDR3 protein. The table includes about 120,000 distinct CDR3 sequences, under 14% detected once. Unmatched junction bases numbered 4, after V lost 1 base and J lost 2 bases. CDR1 is MNHNY, CDR2 SVGAGI, per germline (reference sequence). The CDR3 runs 16 residues. Noted time point: blood at routine non-recurrence follow-up after resection. Specimen: PBMCs, collected at follow-up. The chain combines TRBV6-6 with TRBJ2-7; TRBD2 matches 11 bases. The receptor was derived from a female donor with early-stage non-small cell lung cancer. The CDR3 loop is CASSYYGTSGTYEQYF. CDR3 in DNA: TGTGCCAGCAGTTACTACGGGACTAGCGGAACCTACGAGCAGTACTTC.